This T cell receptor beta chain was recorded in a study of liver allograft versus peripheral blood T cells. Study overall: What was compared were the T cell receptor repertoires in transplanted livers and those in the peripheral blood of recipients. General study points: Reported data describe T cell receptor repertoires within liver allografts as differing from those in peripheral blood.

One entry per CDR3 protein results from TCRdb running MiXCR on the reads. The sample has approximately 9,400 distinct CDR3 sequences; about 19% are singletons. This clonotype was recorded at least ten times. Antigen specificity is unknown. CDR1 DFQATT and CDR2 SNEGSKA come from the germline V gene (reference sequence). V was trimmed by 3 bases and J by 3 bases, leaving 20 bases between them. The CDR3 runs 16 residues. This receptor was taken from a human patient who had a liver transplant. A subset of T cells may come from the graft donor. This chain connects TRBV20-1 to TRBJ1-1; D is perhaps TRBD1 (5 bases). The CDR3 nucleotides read TGCAGTGCTAGCGGGGGGGGGTTGGCGGGAGACACTGAAGCTTTCTTT. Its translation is CSASGGGLAGDTEAFF.